A selection of T cell receptor beta chains follows, all from one sample in a study of cytomegalovirus exposure and HLA in healthy donors. Only in-frame clones appear in the TCRdb table, and some are missing; sequencing was by immunoSEQ multiplex PCR. The sample lists approximately 120,000 clones, roughly 83% occurring once. Sample: PBMCs. These TCRs come from a man between 18 and 35 years old in good health and CMV-seropositive. Both conserved end residues are part of each CDR3. Each record gives: D gene, J gene, clone size, V gene, CDR3 protein, CDR3 DNA. A D gene is named only where the DNA matches it firmly. Clone size is shown for a subset of rows, as once, few, many or a class of expanded clone.

D: TRBD1
J: TRBJ1-3
size: -
V: TRBV2
CDR3: CAGRDSAGNTIYF
DNA: TGTGCCGGCAGGGACAGCGCTGGAAACACCATATATTTT

D: -
J: TRBJ2-7
size: once
V: TRBV18
CDR3: CASSPPGDGSSYEQYF
DNA: TGTGCCAGCTCACCGCCCGGGGACGGGAGCTCCTACGAGCAGTACTTC

D: -
J: TRBJ2-3
size: -
V: TRBV7-3
CDR3: CASGLANPDTQYF
DNA: TGTGCCAGCGGGCTGGCCAATCCAGATACGCAGTATTTT

D: -
J: TRBJ1-1
size: -
V: TRBV5-1
CDR3: CASSLSQWNTEAFF
DNA: TGCGCCAGCAGCTTGAGTCAGTGGAACACTGAAGCTTTCTTT

D: -
J: TRBJ2-2
size: -
V: TRBV5-1
CDR3: CASSHQGTGELFF
DNA: TGCGCCAGCAGCCATCAGGGGACCGGGGAGCTGTTTTTT

D: TRBD1
J: TRBJ1-1
size: -
V: TRBV5-6
CDR3: CASSLATQGAMNTEAFF
DNA: TGTGCCAGCAGCTTGGCGACTCAGGGGGCCATGAACACTGAAGCTTTCTTT

D: -
J: TRBJ2-3
size: -
V: TRBV5-4
CDR3: CASSLRGAADTQYF
DNA: TGTGCCAGCAGCCTTCGGGGGGCCGCAGATACGCAGTATTTT

D: -
J: TRBJ1-1
size: few
V: TRBV9
CDR3: CASSVGSVNTEAFF
DNA: TGTGCCAGCAGCGTTGGCAGCGTTAACACTGAAGCTTTCTTT

D: TRBD2
J: TRBJ2-3
size: -
V: TRBV28
CDR3: CASSLPPGGGRDTQYF
DNA: TGTGCCAGCAGCCTACCCCCCGGCGGGGGGCGGGATACGCAGTATTTT

D: TRBD1
J: TRBJ2-7
size: once
V: TRBV6-5
CDR3: CASSYSPRTGNEQYF
DNA: TGTGCCAGCAGTTACTCCCCCAGGACAGGGAATGAGCAGTACTTC